This TCR beta chain was captured in a study of cytomegalovirus exposure and HLA in healthy donors. Some clones are missing from TCRdb's copy, which holds only in-frame ones; the method was immunoSEQ multiplex PCR. The data hold around 130,000 clones, with under 90% observed a single time. V lost 3 bases and J lost 5; bases outside the gene matches: 2. This CDR3 is built from 13 residues. Germline assignment: CDR1 LNHNV and CDR2 YYDKDF (reference sequence). The clonotype was recovered from a man under 40 in good health and CMV-seronegative. V usage is TRBV15 and J usage is TRBJ1-2; 8 nucleotides agree with TRBD1. Material: PBMCs. The CDR3 loop reads CATSRTGVYGYTF. The CDR3, as DNA: TGTGCCACCAGCAGGACAGGGGTATATGGCTACACCTTC.